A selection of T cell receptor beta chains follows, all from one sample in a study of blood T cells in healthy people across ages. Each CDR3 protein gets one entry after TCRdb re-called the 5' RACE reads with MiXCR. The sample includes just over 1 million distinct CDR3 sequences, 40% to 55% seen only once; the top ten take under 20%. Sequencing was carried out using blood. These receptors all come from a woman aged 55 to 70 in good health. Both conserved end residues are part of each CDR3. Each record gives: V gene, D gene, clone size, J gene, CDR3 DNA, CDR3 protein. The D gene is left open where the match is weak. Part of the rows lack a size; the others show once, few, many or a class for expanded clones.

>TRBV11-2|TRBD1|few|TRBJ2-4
TGTGCCAGCGGTTTACAGGGGGCCGGGGCCAAAAACATTCAGTACTTC
CASGLQGAGAKNIQYF
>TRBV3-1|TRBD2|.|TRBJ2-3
TGTGCCAGCAGCGCCGAACTAGCGGGAACAGATACGCAGTATTTT
CASSAELAGTDTQYF
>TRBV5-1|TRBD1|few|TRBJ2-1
TGCGCCAGCAGCTTGTACCGGGACAGGGAGTCTTATGAGCAGTTCTTC
CASSLYRDRESYEQFF
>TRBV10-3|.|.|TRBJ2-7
TGTGCCATCAGTGCCCCAGGGGGGTACGAGCAGTACTTC
CAISAPGGYEQYF
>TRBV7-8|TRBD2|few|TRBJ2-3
TGTGCCAGCAGCTTAGGTGGACTAGTGGACGTTACGCAGTATTTT
CASSLGGLVDVTQYF
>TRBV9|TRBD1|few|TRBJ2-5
TGTGCCAGCAGCGCACCGGGACAGGGGTACAATGAGCAGTACTTC
CASSAPGQGYNEQYF
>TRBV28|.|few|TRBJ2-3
TGTGCCAGCAGTTTACCTGGCCGGGAGATCGGTACAGATACGCAGTATTTT
CASSLPGREIGTDTQYF
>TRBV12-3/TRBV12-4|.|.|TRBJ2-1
TGTGCCAGCAGTTTAGAGTCCGTCGGGACCACTGTTGAGCAGTTCTTC
CASSLESVGTTVEQFF
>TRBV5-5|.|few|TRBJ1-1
TGTGCCAGCAGCTCTGATATCGGCACTGAAGCTTTCTTT
CASSSDIGTEAFF
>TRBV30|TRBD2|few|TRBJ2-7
TGTGCCTGGAGTACTAGCGGGTCCTACGAGCAGTACTTC
CAWSTSGSYEQYF
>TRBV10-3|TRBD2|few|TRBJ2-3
TGTGCCGCGGGGGGTGATACGCAGTATTTT
CAAGGDTQYF
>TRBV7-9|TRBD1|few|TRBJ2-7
TGTGCCAGCAGGGGACAGGGAAACTACGAGCAGTACTTC
CASRGQGNYEQYF
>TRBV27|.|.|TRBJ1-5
TGTACCAGCAGGCAGGGGTCGGTAAAACTTAGCAATCAGCCCCAGCATTTT
CTSRQGSVKLSNQPQHF
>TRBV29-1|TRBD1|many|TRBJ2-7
TGCAGCGTTCTACAGGGGACCAGTGATCACGAGCAGTACTTC
CSVLQGTSDHEQYF
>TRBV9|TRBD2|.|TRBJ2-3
TGTGCCAGCACTCGGGAGGCAAGCACAGATACGCAGTATTTT
CASTREASTDTQYF
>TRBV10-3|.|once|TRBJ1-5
TGTGCCATCAGTAAGTCGAACGCAGAGACCCAGCATTTT
CAISKSNAETQHF
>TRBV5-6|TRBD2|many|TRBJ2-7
TGTGCCAGCAGCTCGGGACTAGCGGACTACGAGCAGTACTTC
CASSSGLADYEQYF
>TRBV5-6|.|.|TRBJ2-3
TGTGCCAGCAGCCCGGGATTCAATGGGAATACGCAGTATTTT
CASSPGFNGNTQYF
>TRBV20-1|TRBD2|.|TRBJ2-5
TGCAGTGGACTAGCGGGAGGGCCCTGGCAAGAGACCCAGTACTTC
CSGLAGGPWQETQYF
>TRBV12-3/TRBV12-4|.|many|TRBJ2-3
TGTGCCAGCAGTTTCCCCGGGACAGATACGCAGTATTTT
CASSFPGTDTQYF
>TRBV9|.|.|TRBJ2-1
TGTGCCAGCAGCGTCCAGGACAACTACAATGAGCAGTTCTTC
CASSVQDNYNEQFF
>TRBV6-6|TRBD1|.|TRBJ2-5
TGTGCCAGCAGTCTCTTAGGACAGGGGAGGGAGACCCAGTACTTC
CASSLLGQGRETQYF
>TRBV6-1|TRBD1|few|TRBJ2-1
TGTGCCAGCAGTGTGGGACAGGACTACAATGAGCAGTTCTTC
CASSVGQDYNEQFF
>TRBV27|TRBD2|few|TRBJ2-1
TGTGCCAGCAGTTTTGGAGGGAGGGCCAACTACAATGAGCAGTTCTTC
CASSFGGRANYNEQFF
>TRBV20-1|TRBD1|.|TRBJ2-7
TGCAGTGCTAGAGATCGGGTCGGGACAGGGGGCTACGAGCAGTACTTC
CSARDRVGTGGYEQYF
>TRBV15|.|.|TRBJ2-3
TGTGCCACCAGCGTCAGACAAAGCACAGATACGCAGTATTTT
CATSVRQSTDTQYF
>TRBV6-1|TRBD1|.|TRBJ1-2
TGTGCCAGCAACCCCCGTAACAGGGGCTCCCCTCGAGGCTACACCTTC
CASNPRNRGSPRGYTF
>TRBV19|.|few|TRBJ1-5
TGTGCCAGTTCAGAGGGAAGGGGACAACAGCCCCAGCATTTT
CASSEGRGQQPQHF
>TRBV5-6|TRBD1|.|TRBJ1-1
TGTGCCAGCAGCGACCAGGGGGAAACTGAAGCTTTCTTT
CASSDQGETEAFF
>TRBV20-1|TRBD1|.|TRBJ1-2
TGCAGTGCTAGAGAACTACAGGGGAGGTCTAACTATGGCTACACCTTC
CSARELQGRSNYGYTF
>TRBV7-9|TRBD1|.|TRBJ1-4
TGTGCCAGCGGACAGGGGGTAACTAATGAAAAACTGTTTTTT
CASGQGVTNEKLFF
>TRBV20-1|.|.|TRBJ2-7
TGCAGTGCTAGTCCGGCTTCCTACGAGCAGTACTTC
CSASPASYEQYF
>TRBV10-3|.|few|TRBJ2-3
TGTGCCATCAGTGCCGGGACCCCAACGGATACGCAGTATTTT
CAISAGTPTDTQYF
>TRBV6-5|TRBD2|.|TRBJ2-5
TGTGCCAGCTGGGGACTAGCGGGAGGGATTGAGACCCAGTACTTC
CASWGLAGGIETQYF
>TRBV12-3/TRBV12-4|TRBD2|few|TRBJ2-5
TGTGCCAGCAGTCGACTAGCGGGAGTATCTTTGAGTGAGACCCAGTACTTC
CASSRLAGVSLSETQYF
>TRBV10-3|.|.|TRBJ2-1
TGTGCCAGCCAAGGACTCCCAGGGGACAATGAGCAGTTCTTC
CASQGLPGDNEQFF
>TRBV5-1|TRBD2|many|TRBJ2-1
TGCGCCAGCAGACTTCTTCCCGGGACTAGCAATGAGCAGTTCTTC
CASRLLPGTSNEQFF
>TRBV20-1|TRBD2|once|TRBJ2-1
TGCAGGGCTAGTATTAGCGGGAGGGCCACCAATGAGCAGTTCTTC
CRASISGRATNEQFF
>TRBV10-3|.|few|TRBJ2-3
TGTGCCATCAGTGAGCCGAATCCGAGCGGAGTCACAGATACGCAGTATTTT
CAISEPNPSGVTDTQYF
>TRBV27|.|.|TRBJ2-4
TGTGCCAGCGGGCTCCGCGGGGCTTCCAAAAACATTCAGTACTTC
CASGLRGASKNIQYF
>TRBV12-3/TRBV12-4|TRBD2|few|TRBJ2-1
TGTGCCAGCAGCTTGACTAGCATTTACAATGAGCAGTTCTTC
CASSLTSIYNEQFF
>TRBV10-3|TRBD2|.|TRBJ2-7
TGTGCCATCAGTGGACCGGGACTAATCGACTACGAGCAGTACTTC
CAISGPGLIDYEQYF
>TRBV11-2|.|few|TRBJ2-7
TGTGCCAGCAGCTTGGGGGACGGATCCTACGAGCAGTACTTC
CASSLGDGSYEQYF
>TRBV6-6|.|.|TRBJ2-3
TGTGCCAGCAGGGGAGCATACCGAAGCACAGATACGCAGTATTTT
CASRGAYRSTDTQYF
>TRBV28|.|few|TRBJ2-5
TGTGCCAGCAGTTTATTCCTCGGCAGGGCGGAGACCCAGTACTTC
CASSLFLGRAETQYF
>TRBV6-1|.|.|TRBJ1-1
TGTGCCAGCAGTGAAGCGGGGGGATCCACTGAAGCTTTCTTT
CASSEAGGSTEAFF